Shown below are 6 T cell receptor beta chains from a single sample sequenced in a study of blood T cell repertoires in COVID-19. Sequencing was performed with immunoSEQ multiplex PCR; in TCRdb, only in-frame clones are kept and a portion is missing. This sample has under 200,000 clones, with roughly 80% found just once. Sequenced sample: peripheral blood. All receptors come from a man aged 60 to 69 with active or convalescent COVID-19.

This rearrangement joins TRBV7-3 to TRBJ1-5, with D perhaps TRBD1 (6 bases). Germline CDR1 reads SGHTA; CDR2 reads FQGTGA. V dropped 2 bases and J dropped 3 bases, with 8 bases sitting between them. The CDR3 length is 14 residues. The CDR3 DNA reads TGTGCCAGCAGCTTAGGGGGCCCCAATCAGCCCCAGCATTTT. Protein product: CASSLGGPNQPQHF.

The chain uses TRBV12-3 or TRBV12-4 and TRBJ1-1; D gene unclear. CDR3 length: 13 amino acids. V was shortened by 6 bases and J by 1 base, with 9 bases between the two germline ends. CDR3 sequence: CASSPTQNTEAFF. CDR3 sequence (DNA): TGTGCCAGCAGCCCAACACAGAACACTGAAGCTTTCTTT.

J is TRBJ2-2 and V is TRBV9; TRBD1 aligns across 10 bases. The V segment lost 4 bases and the J segment 3 bases; nucleotides outside the gene matches: 3. Per the germline V gene, CDR1 is SGDLS and CDR2 is YYNGEE. The CDR3 spans 15 residues. CDR3 residues: CASSKTGGDTGELFF. For the CDR3, the DNA is TGTGCCAGCAGCAAGACAGGGGGCGACACCGGGGAGCTGTTTTTT. Based on the CDR3 plus reference TRBV9 and TRBJ2-2, the full variable domain is DSGVTQTPKHLITATGQRVTLRCSPRSGDLSVYWYQQSLDQGLQFLIQYYNGEERAKGNILERFSAQQFPDLHSELNLSSLELGDSALYFCASSKTGGDTGELFFGEGSRLTVL.

J is TRBJ2-3 and V is TRBV11-2; weak D call: TRBD2 (6 bases). Germline V gene data show CDR1 as SGHAT and CDR2 as FQNNGV. The CDR3 totals 15 residues. Trimming stripped 1 base from V and 2 bases from J, with 10 bases between. For the CDR3, the DNA is TGTGCCAGCAGCTTAGCGGGACTCCCCACAGATACGCAGTATTTT. Protein product: CASSLAGLPTDTQYF. Looking up the rest from reference TRBV11-2 and TRBJ2-3 gives the full variable domain: EAGVAQSPRYKIIEKRQSVAFWCNPISGHATLYWYQQILGQGPKLLIQFQNNGVVDDSQLPKDRFSAERLKGVDSTLKIQPAKLEDSAVYLCASSLAGLPTDTQYFGPGTRLTVL.

This chain joins TRBV24-1 and TRBJ2-7, with TRBD1 identical over 7 bases. The CDR3 totals 15 residues. The J segment lost 3 bases and the V segment lost 4 bases, leaving 8 bases of the junction unmatched. The germline V gene has CDR1 KGHDR and CDR2 SFDVKD. CDR3 protein: CATSDPNRGSYEQYF. The CDR3 DNA sequence: TGTGCCACCAGTGACCCCAACAGGGGCAGCTACGAGCAGTACTTC.

The chain combines TRBV28 with TRBJ1-2; D is perhaps TRBD1 (6 bases). This CDR3 has 12 residues. Germline lookup yields CDR1 MDHEN and CDR2 SYDVKM. The V end was cut by 10 bases, the J end by 8 bases, with 17 bases between. This chain's CDR3 is CATRQVARGYTF. For the CDR3, the DNA is TGTGCCACCCGACAGGTGGCGAGGGGCTACACCTTC.